These T cell receptor beta chains were read from a single sample in a study of a mutant IDH1 vaccine in newly diagnosed glioma. Using immunoSEQ multiplex PCR, the repertoire was profiled, and TCRdb retains in-frame clones only, with some absent. The sample includes about 60,000 clones, around 86% of them seen just once. For these receptors, no antigen is known. This specimen consisted of PBMCs, obtained from a glioma patient whose treatment included an IDH1 peptide vaccine. Source of these receptors: a man aged 35 to 55 with glioma. CDR3s include the opening cysteine and the closing phenylalanine or tryptophan. D genes are given only for firm matches. Where a row states a size, it is once, few, many or the class of an expanded clone; other rows omit it.

d_call	v_call	clone_size	j_call	cdr3_aa	cdr3_nt
NA	TRBV19	few	TRBJ1-2	CASILTGGAHYGYTF	TGTGCCAGTATTTTAACAGGTGGGGCTCACTATGGCTACACCTTC
TRBD2	TRBV7-9	NA	TRBJ2-4	CASSLPYRLAGVAKNIQYF	TGTGCCAGCAGCTTACCATACCGACTAGCGGGGGTAGCCAAAAACATTCAGTACTTC
TRBD1	TRBV20-1	once	TRBJ1-1	CSARTGIEAFF	TGCAGTGCCAGGACAGGGATAGAGGCTTTCTTT
NA	TRBV6-1	NA	TRBJ2-7	CASTPTWGLKDEQYF	TGTGCCAGCACCCCCACTTGGGGCCTCAAGGACGAGCAGTACTTC
NA	TRBV7-2	NA	TRBJ2-3	CASSSARDTRTDTQYF	TGTGCCAGCAGCTCGGCCCGGGACACACGCACAGATACGCAGTATTTT
TRBD1	TRBV5-1	NA	TRBJ2-3	CASSLVQGATDTQYF	TGCGCCAGCAGCTTGGTACAGGGGGCAACAGATACGCAGTATTTT
NA	TRBV10-3	NA	TRBJ1-3	CAISDSSGSGNTIYF	TGTGCCATCAGTGATTCTTCAGGCTCTGGAAACACCATATATTTT
TRBD1	TRBV6-5	NA	TRBJ2-1	CAGGQEENNEQFF	TGTGCCGGGGGACAGGAAGAAAACAATGAGCAGTTCTTC
NA	TRBV6-5	NA	TRBJ2-7	CASSYSNSAGYEQYF	TGTGCCAGCAGTTACTCGAATTCCGCCGGGTACGAGCAGTACTTC
TRBD1	TRBV18	once	TRBJ2-1	CASSPRQGNEQFF	TGTGCCAGCTCACCACGACAGGGGAATGAGCAGTTCTTC
NA	TRBV4-2	NA	TRBJ1-5	CASSQEEGMPQHF	TGTGCCAGCAGCCAAGAAGAGGGAATGCCCCAGCATTTT
TRBD1	TRBV9	NA	TRBJ1-3	CASSGQGNGGNTIYF	TGTGCCAGCAGCGGACAGGGGAATGGTGGAAACACCATATATTTT
NA	TRBV2	NA	TRBJ1-5	CASSVDGALNQPQHF	TGTGCCAGCAGTGTAGACGGTGCTCTCAATCAGCCCCAGCATTTT
NA	TRBV4-1	NA	TRBJ2-1	CASSRNNEQFF	TGCGCCAGCAGCCGAAACAATGAGCAGTTCTTC
NA	TRBV5-4	NA	TRBJ2-6	CASSLERSGANVLTF	TGTGCCAGCAGCTTGGAACGCTCTGGGGCCAACGTCCTGACTTTC
NA	TRBV5-4	NA	TRBJ1-2	CASSLDRGYGYTF	TGTGCCAGCAGCTTGGACCGGGGGTACGGCTACACCTTC
NA	TRBV13	NA	TRBJ2-3	CASSLGGRVDTQYF	TGTGCCAGCAGCTTAGGTGGGAGAGTAGATACGCAGTATTTT
TRBD2	TRBV5-6	NA	TRBJ2-7	CASTSGGEQYF	TGTGCCAGCACCTCGGGGGGGGAGCAGTACTTC
NA	TRBV19	NA	TRBJ1-4	CASRPGHYNEKLFF	TGTGCCAGTAGGCCTGGACATTATAATGAAAAACTGTTTTTT
TRBD1	TRBV2	NA	TRBJ1-2	CASSDGTDYGYTF	TGTGCCAGCAGTGACGGGACAGACTATGGCTACACCTTC
NA	TRBV23-1	NA	TRBJ2-7	CASSQYPGGSLRSEQYF	TGCGCCAGCAGTCAATACCCTGGAGGATCCCTCCGCTCTGAGCAGTACTTC
NA	TRBV5-1	NA	TRBJ2-1	CASSLAGLPGFTFF	TGCGCCAGCAGCTTGGCGGGACTCCCGGGTTTTACGTTCTTC
TRBD1	TRBV11-3	once	TRBJ2-3	CASSSMGQITDTQYF	TGTGCCAGCAGCTCGATGGGACAGATCACAGATACGCAGTATTTT